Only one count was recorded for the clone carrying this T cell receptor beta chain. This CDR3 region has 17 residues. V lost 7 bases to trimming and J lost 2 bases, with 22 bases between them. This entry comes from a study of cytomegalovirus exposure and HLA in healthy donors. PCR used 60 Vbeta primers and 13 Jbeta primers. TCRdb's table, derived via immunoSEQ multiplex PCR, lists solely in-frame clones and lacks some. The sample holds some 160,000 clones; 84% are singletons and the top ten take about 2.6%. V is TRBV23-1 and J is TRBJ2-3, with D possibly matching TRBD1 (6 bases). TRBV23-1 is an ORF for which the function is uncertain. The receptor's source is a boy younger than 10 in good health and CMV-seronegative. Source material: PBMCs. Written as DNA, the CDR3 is TGCGCCAGCACCGAGACGGTGGGACAAGCTAACACAGATACGCAGTATTTT. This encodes CASTETVGQANTDTQYF.